This paragraph reports one TCR beta chain. V lost 7 bases to trimming and J lost 4 bases, with 11 bases between them. Germline V gene lookup returns CDR1 MNHNS and CDR2 SASEGT. This CDR3 contains 14 residues. The data are from a study of T cell changes during pregnancy in multiple sclerosis. Profiling relied on immunoSEQ multiplex PCR, and the TCRdb table lists in-frame clones only, not all of them. The sample carries tens of thousands of clones, about 94% recorded once. This receptor was obtained from a female donor with multiple sclerosis, enrolled in a pregnancy study. Material: CD4+ T cells from peripheral blood mononuclear cells, obtained in the second trimester of pregnancy. The chain is built from TRBV6-1 and TRBJ1-6, with TRBD1 as a possible D gene (5 bases). CDR3 residues: CASTQRGYNSPLHF. CDR3 nucleotides: TGTGCCAGCACCCAAAGGGGTTATAATTCACCCCTCCACTTT.